Sequencing of this TCR beta chain was carried out in a study of metastatic and nonmetastatic thyroid tumors. CDR1 is MDHEN and CDR2 is SYDVKM in the germline V gene. From its first to its last residue, the CDR3 has 8 amino acids. From the PCR reads, TCRdb re-called clones with MiXCR. The table has around 35,000 clones, 15% to 20% seen once. As concerns this clone: No conserved phenylalanine or tryptophan is present at the end of the CDR3, so a read error is the likely explanation. The limits of the CDR3 on the DNA are not certain, so only TCRdb's listed CDR3 is given.

No patient had received any treatment before thyroid surgery. The sequence was collected from a female donor with papillary thyroid cancer or a benign thyroid nodule (not recorded which). Some clones in this sample may be carry-over from other donors' samples. Sequencing input: blood. This chain uses TRBV28 with TRBJ2-7; TRBD2, as called in the table, went unchecked against the DNA. CDR3 loop: CASSPLAG.